The clone carrying this T cell receptor (beta chain) was detected many times. Antigen unknown. TCRdb's table, derived via immunoSEQ multiplex PCR, lists solely in-frame clones and lacks some. This sample carries 42,000 or so clones, none of them present only once. This entry comes from a study of T cell clonality in common variable immunodeficiency. General observations from the study: The cause of increased CVID clonality remains unclear without subpopulation sequencing. Links between repertoire features and CVID complications were heterogeneity-limited.

What was sequenced was peripheral blood mononuclear cells. The receptor was isolated from a person aged 18-69 years in good health.

CDR3 DNA, as far as it was read: TGCAGCGTTGAATCCCTAGGGGACTACAATGAG. Amino acids: CSVESLGDYNE. The entire CDR3 sequence reads CSVESLGDYNEQFF. The chain combines TRBV29-1 with TRBJ2-1, with a possible D match to TRBD1 (5 bases). The CDR3 end is not reached by the read, which stops 3 residues before it; the germline J gene fills it in. The CDR3 loop spans 14 amino acids. V lost 2 bases and J 3 bases, leaving 11 bases between the germline ends. Germline V gene lookup returns CDR1 SQVTM and CDR2 ANQGSEA.